The clone carrying this T cell receptor beta chain showed up just once. This sample is drawn from a study of blood T cell repertoires in COVID-19. Study at large: Material from acute and convalescent COVID-19 was sourced from the United States, Italy and Spain. T cells, B-cell-depleted T cells, or PBMCs supplied cDNA or gDNA.

Deletions cut 4 bases from V and 1 base from J, with 7 bases between. CDR3 length: 13 amino acids. Per the germline V gene, CDR1 is LGHDT and CDR2 is YNNKEL (reference sequence). As handled by the study authors: Nucleated cell counts were estimated from reference gene primer amplification. The repertoire was sequenced with immunoSEQ multiplex PCR; TCRdb's copy has only in-frame clones and lacks some. Clonal size and the V and J genes are those of that table, whereas D and trimming came from the DNA. The repertoire includes 240,000 or so clones, approximately 85% of them detected once, and 9% to 15% sits in the top ten.

This sequence joins TRBV3-1 (or the pseudogene TRBV3-2) and TRBJ1-1; D call uncertain. The origin of this receptor is a man older than 75 with acute or convalescent COVID-19. The sequenced material came from peripheral blood. CDR3: CASSRTANTEAFF. For the CDR3, the DNA is TGTGCCAGCAGCCGAACAGCGAACACTGAAGCTTTCTTT.